These 9 T cell receptor beta chains share one sample of origin, sequenced in a study of control samples from healthy donors and cancer patients. Profiled with immunoSEQ multiplex PCR; TCRdb holds only in-frame clones, not every one. The sample shows 150,000 or so clones, over 85% of them seen only once. What was sequenced was blood. The receptors were gathered from a young man in good health.

The V gene is TRBV7-8, the J gene TRBJ1-1; D might be TRBD1 (6 bases). Germline V gives CDR1 SGHVS, CDR2 FQNEAQ. The CDR3 is 15 residues long. V shed 4 bases and J shed 4 bases, with 16 bases lying between them. The chain's CDR3 is CASSSLTGEVTEAFF. The CDR3 nucleotides read TGTGCCAGCAGCTCCTTGACAGGAGAGGTCACTGAAGCTTTCTTT. The full variable domain, rest sourced from reference TRBV7-8 and TRBJ1-1, is GAGVSQSPRYKVAKRGQDVALRCDPISGHVSLFWYQQALGQGPEFLTYFQNEAQLDKSGLPSDRFFAERPEGSVSTLKIQRTQQEDSAVYLCASSSLTGEVTEAFFGQGTRLTVV.

The chain has TRBV4-3 and TRBJ1-2; D is unclear. From germline, CDR1 is LGHNA and CDR2 YSLEER. CDR3 length equals 17 residues. V was pared by 1 base and J by 1 base, with 16 bases between. The chain's CDR3 is CASSQAATDPLNYGYTF. The CDR3 bases are TGCGCCAGCAGCCAAGCGGCAACAGACCCTCTTAACTATGGCTACACCTTC.

This chain joins TRBV24-1 and TRBJ2-3; 8 bases fit TRBD2. The CDR3 runs 13 residues. The V segment lost 12 bases and the J segment 0 bases; nucleotides outside the gene matches: 4. The germline V gene has CDR1 KGHDR and CDR2 SFDVKD. This chain's CDR3 is CAAGRGSTDTQYF. The CDR3 DNA is TGTGCCGCCGGGAGGGGAAGCACAGATACGCAGTATTTT.

The rearrangement uses TRBV6-1 and TRBJ1-5; D may be TRBD1 (6 bases). Trimming stripped 3 bases from V and 3 bases from J, with 15 bases between. The germline CDR1 and CDR2 sequences are MNHNS and SASEGT. CDR3 length: 16 residues. The chain's CDR3 is CASSDIRGGPNQPQHF. The CDR3 DNA sequence: TGTGCCAGCAGTGACATTCGGGGGGGCCCCAATCAGCCCCAGCATTTT.

The chain joins TRBV20-1 to TRBJ2-7, with D unresolved. The CDR3 has 10 residues. Germline V CDR1 and CDR2: DFQATT, SNEGSKA (reference sequence). Trimming shortened V by 6 bases and J by 1 base, and 4 bases separated the two germline ends. The CDR3 DNA reads as TGCAGTGCGCATTCCTACGAGCAGTACTTC. It is translated as CSAHSYEQYF.

V is TRBV15 and J is TRBJ2-1, with D maybe TRBD2 (8 bases). The CDR3 is 16 amino acids. Germline CDR1 is LNHNV and CDR2 is YYDKDF (reference sequence). Trimming left V 5 bases short and J 7 bases short, with 21 bases between. The CDR3 loop is CATSAAGRGRGNEQFF. The CDR3 nucleotides read TGTGCCACCAGCGCCGCCGGGAGGGGGCGCGGGAATGAGCAGTTCTTC.

As to this clone: The same CDR3 arises from other DNA sequences in this sample as well. The chain employs TRBV29-1 and TRBJ2-1; D unclear. This CDR3 is 12 amino acids long. CDR1 and CDR2 from the germline V gene are SQVTM and ANQGSEA. V lost 7 bases and J lost 1, with 8 bases in between. The CDR3 DNA is TGCAGCGACCGAAGATCCTACAATGAGCAGTTCTTC. Amino acid sequence: CSDRRSYNEQFF.

The V call is TRBV3-1 (or the pseudogene TRBV3-2), the J call TRBJ2-1, with 12 bases identical to TRBD1. This CDR3 has 19 amino acids. Per germline, CDR1 LGHDT and CDR2 YNNKEL (reference sequence). Trimming took 4 bases from V and 9 from J; bases not matched to a gene: 19. The DNA for the CDR3 is TGTGCCAGCAGCCCGTCCGGGACAGGGGGCGTTCGGGGAGGGAGTGAGCAGTTCTTC. Its protein product is CASSPSGTGGVRGGSEQFF.

This clone was seen repeatedly, ten times or more. The chain recombines TRBV7-2 with TRBJ1-3; a possible D gene is TRBD1 (6 bases). Per germline, CDR1 SGHTA and CDR2 FQGNSA. CDR3 length equals 17 residues. V shed 3 bases and J shed 1 base, with 16 bases lying between them. The CDR3 reads CASSFSPRTDSGNTIYF. CDR3 DNA sequence: TGTGCCAGCAGCTTCTCCCCCCGGACAGATTCTGGAAACACCATATATTTT.